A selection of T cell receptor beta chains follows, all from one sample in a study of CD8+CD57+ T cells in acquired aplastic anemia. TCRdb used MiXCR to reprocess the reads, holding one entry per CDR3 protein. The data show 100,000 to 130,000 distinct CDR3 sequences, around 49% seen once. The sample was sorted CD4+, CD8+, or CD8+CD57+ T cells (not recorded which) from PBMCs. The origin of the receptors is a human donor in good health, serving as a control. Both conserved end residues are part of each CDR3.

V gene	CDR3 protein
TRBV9	CASSDPTETTTAFF